This TCR beta chain was retrieved from a study of response to subunit inactivated influenza vaccine. TCRdb re-analysed the RT-PCR reads in MiXCR, keeping a single row per CDR3 protein. The repertoire has about 310,000 distinct CDR3 sequences, roughly 22% of them found once; the top ten carry over 9%. The germline V and J ends were trimmed by 8 bases and 9 bases, with 19 bases remaining between them. The germline gives CDR1 MGHDK, CDR2 SYGVNS. The CDR3 loop spans 13 amino acids. This clonotype was seen many times. Its matching antigen is unknown. The study's findings and limits: Each seasonal flu vaccination may recruit only limited new T cells, authors suggested.

This specimen consisted of PBMCs from blood, obtained 21 months after vaccination. This clonotype originated in a man between 50 and 69 years old who received an inactivated influenza vaccine. The chain combines TRBV25-1 with TRBJ1-2, with unresolved D. The DNA of the CDR3 is TGTGCCAGCCGCGATCACCGACGAGGACGCTACACCTTC. Protein: CASRDHRRGRYTF.